This TCR beta chain was identified in a study of shared clonotypes between healthy human individuals. This CDR3 has 13 amino acids. Germline CDR1 reads LNHDA; CDR2 reads SQIVND (reference sequence). Trimming removed 6 bases from V and 7 bases from J; junction bases left unmatched: 6. The repertoire was sequenced with immunoSEQ multiplex PCR; TCRdb's copy has only in-frame clones and lacks some. The sample holds millions of clones; more than 90% are singletons and the top ten take over 0.12%. This sequence originates from a man between 18 and 29 years old in good health. This chain uses TRBV19 with TRBJ2-1; 7 bases align to TRBD2. The sample was naive CD4+ T cells sorted from blood. Documented subset: CD45RA+ positively selected. The CDR3 spells CASRGGTQNEQFF. The CDR3 region has the DNA TGTGCCAGTAGGGGAGGGACTCAAAATGAGCAGTTCTTC.